This T cell receptor beta chain was identified in a study of a mutant IDH1 vaccine in newly diagnosed glioma. Looking at the study overall: Patients had received radiotherapy, temozolomide, or both previously, most receiving both.

Generated by immunoSEQ multiplex PCR, the TCRdb table keeps only in-frame clones and is missing some. The table lists approximately 30,000 clones, approximately 82% of them singletons. A note on this clone: Its antigen is currently unknown.

The time point: week 23, last vaccination. Every vaccine dose comprised 300 ug of mutant IDH1 20-mer peptide plus topical imiquimod. The donor cohort comprised cases of new WHO grade 3 or 4 IDH1-mutant, ATRX-lost astrocytoma. This material consisted of PBMCs, taken from a glioma patient whose treatment included an IDH1 peptide vaccine. This clonotype was sampled from a woman aged 25 to 39 with glioma.

This CDR3 reads CASSLATVRGAPSSYEQYF. The CDR3 nucleotides read TGTGCCAGCAGCTTAGCTACAGTCCGGGGGGCCCCGAGCTCCTACGAGCAGTACTTC. The rearrangement uses TRBV7-2 and TRBJ2-7; possibly TRBD2 for D (7 bases). Germline CDR1 SGHTA, CDR2 FQGNSA. The CDR3 length is 19 residues. V lost 0 bases, J lost 0 bases, and 21 bases lay in between.